This is a list of T cell receptor beta chains from one sample in a study of control samples from healthy donors and cancer patients. Clones were read by immunoSEQ multiplex PCR, and TCRdb kept only the in-frame ones, dropping some. Seen here are 250,000 to 300,000 clones, 82% observed once, and the top ten hold about 14%. Sample: PBMCs. These receptors all stem from a woman aged 55-69 years with lung cancer. Each CDR3 is given with its conserved first and last residue. The D gene is left open where the match is weak. The listing skips clone size in some rows; elsewhere it reads once, few, many or a size class.

D: -; J: TRBJ1-6; V: TRBV6-5; size: -; CDR3: CASTFRGEANSPLHF; DNA: TGTGCCAGCACTTTTCGCGGGGAGGCTAATTCACCCCTCCACTTT
D: TRBD1; J: TRBJ1-2; V: TRBV5-4; size: -; CDR3: CASSLEVGTGNGYTF; DNA: TGTGCCAGCAGCTTGGAGGTTGGGACAGGAAATGGCTACACCTTC
D: -; J: TRBJ2-1; V: TRBV5-4; size: -; CDR3: CASSLDGSSYNEQFF; DNA: TGTGCCAGCAGCTTGGACGGGAGCTCCTACAATGAGCAGTTCTTC
D: -; J: TRBJ1-3; V: TRBV7-9; size: few; CDR3: CASSLDPRQNGNTIYF; DNA: TGTGCCAGCAGCTTAGACCCCAGACAGAATGGAAACACCATATATTTT
D: -; J: TRBJ1-5; V: TRBV5-6; size: few; CDR3: CASTSQTGNQPQHF; DNA: TGTGCCAGCACCTCCCAGACGGGGAATCAGCCCCAGCATTTT
D: TRBD2; J: TRBJ2-1; V: TRBV6-5; size: -; CDR3: CATRGLAGGNEQFF; DNA: TGTGCCACCCGGGGACTAGCGGGAGGTAATGAGCAGTTCTTC
D: -; J: TRBJ2-5; V: TRBV27; size: -; CDR3: CASSREPGTGETQYF; DNA: TGTGCCAGCAGTCGGGAACCCGGGACCGGGGAGACCCAGTACTTC
D: TRBD1; J: TRBJ1-2; V: TRBV29-1; size: -; CDR3: CSVDEGARGYTF; DNA: TGCAGCGTTGATGAGGGGGCTCGTGGCTACACCTTC
D: -; J: TRBJ2-1; V: TRBV5-1; size: -; CDR3: CASSLLGRDNEQFF; DNA: TGCGCCAGCAGCTTGTTGGGTAGGGACAATGAGCAGTTCTTC
D: -; J: TRBJ2-1; V: TRBV7-3; size: -; CDR3: CASSLQGRNNEQFF; DNA: TGTGCCAGCAGCTTACAGGGACGCAACAATGAGCAGTTCTTC
D: -; J: TRBJ2-3; V: TRBV7-3; size: few; CDR3: CASSPGTHTDTQYF; DNA: TGTGCCAGCAGCCCGGGGACCCACACAGATACGCAGTATTTT
D: -; J: TRBJ2-3; V: TRBV4-1; size: few; CDR3: CASSHEINGDTQYF; DNA: TGCGCCAGCAGTCACGAAATAAATGGGGATACGCAGTATTTT
D: -; J: TRBJ2-7; V: TRBV7-8; size: -; CDR3: CATKGSSMMTEQYF; DNA: TGTGCCACCAAGGGCAGTTCGATGATGACGGAGCAGTACTTC
D: TRBD1; J: TRBJ2-2; V: TRBV19; size: -; CDR3: CASSRRQGATGELFF; DNA: TGTGCCAGTAGTAGACGACAGGGCGCCACCGGGGAGCTGTTTTTT
D: -; J: TRBJ1-1; V: TRBV5-1; size: few; CDR3: CASSLIGGTNTEAFF; DNA: TGCGCCAGCAGCTTGATCGGGGGGACCAACACTGAAGCTTTCTTT
D: TRBD1; J: TRBJ2-6; V: TRBV19; size: -; CDR3: CASSAGTVSSGANVLTF; DNA: TGTGCCAGTAGTGCCGGGACAGTGAGTTCTGGGGCCAACGTCCTGACTTTC
D: TRBD1; J: TRBJ1-6; V: TRBV6-5; size: -; CDR3: CASSYRPTGGGSPLHF; DNA: TGTGCCAGCAGTTACAGACCGACAGGGGGAGGATCACCCCTCCACTTT
D: -; J: TRBJ2-1; V: TRBV4-2; size: -; CDR3: CASSQDLSGLRGDEQFF; DNA: TGTGCCAGCAGCCAAGATCTCAGCGGGCTAAGAGGGGATGAGCAGTTCTTC
D: -; J: TRBJ2-3; V: TRBV5-4; size: -; CDR3: CASSLGGSLTDTQYF; DNA: TGTGCCAGCAGCTTGGGTGGCAGTCTCACAGATACGCAGTATTTT
D: -; J: TRBJ1-4; V: TRBV28; size: few; CDR3: CASRPGSSTNEKLFF; DNA: TGTGCCAGCAGGCCGGGGAGTTCAACTAATGAAAAACTGTTTTTT